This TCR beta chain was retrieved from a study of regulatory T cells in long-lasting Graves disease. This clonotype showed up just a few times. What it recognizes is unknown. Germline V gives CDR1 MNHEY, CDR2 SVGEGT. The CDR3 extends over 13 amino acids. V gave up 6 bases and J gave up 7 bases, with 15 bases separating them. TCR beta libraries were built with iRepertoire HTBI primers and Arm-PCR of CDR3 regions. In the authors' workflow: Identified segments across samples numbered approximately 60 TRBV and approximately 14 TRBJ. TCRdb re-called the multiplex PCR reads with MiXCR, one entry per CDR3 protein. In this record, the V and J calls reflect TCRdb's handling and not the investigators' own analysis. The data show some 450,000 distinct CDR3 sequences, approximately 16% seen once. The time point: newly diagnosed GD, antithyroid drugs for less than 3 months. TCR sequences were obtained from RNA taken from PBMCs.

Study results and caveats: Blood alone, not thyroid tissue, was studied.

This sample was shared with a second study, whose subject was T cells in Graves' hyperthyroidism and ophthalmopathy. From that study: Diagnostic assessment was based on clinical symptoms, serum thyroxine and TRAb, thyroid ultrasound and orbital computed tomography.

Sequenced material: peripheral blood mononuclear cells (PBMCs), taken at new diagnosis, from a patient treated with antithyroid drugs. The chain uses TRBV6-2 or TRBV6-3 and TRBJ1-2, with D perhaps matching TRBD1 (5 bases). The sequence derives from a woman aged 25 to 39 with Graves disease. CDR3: CASRGDASTGYTF. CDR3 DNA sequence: TGTGCCAGCAGGGGGGACGCCAGTACTGGCTACACCTTC.